Listed here are 12 T cell receptor beta chains from one sample, sequenced in a study of control samples from healthy donors and cancer patients. The protocol was immunoSEQ multiplex PCR, while the TCRdb copy is restricted to in-frame clones and leaves out a portion. The table has under 110,000 clones, 85% to 90% seen once. Sequenced material: blood. These receptor sequences come from a man aged 25 to 45 in good health.

The DNA of the CDR3 is TGTGCCAGCAGTTCTGCCGGGACTAGCGGATACAATGAGCAGTTCTTC. Translating gives CASSSAGTSGYNEQFF. The rearrangement links TRBV6-2 or TRBV6-3 to TRBJ2-1; TRBD2 aligns across 11 bases. The CDR3 totals 16 residues. Germline CDR1 and CDR2: MNHEY and SVGEGT. Trimming removed 4 bases from V and 4 bases from J; junction bases left unmatched: 6.

This sequence joins TRBV12-3 or TRBV12-4 and TRBJ2-7, with 7 bases identical to TRBD2. Trimming cost V 7 bases and J 0 bases; bases outside gene matches: 3. The CDR3 has 13 amino acids. The CDR3 here is CASNGGSSYEQYF. The CDR3 region has the DNA TGTGCCAGCAACGGCGGGAGCTCCTACGAGCAGTACTTC.

V and J are TRBV6-5 and TRBJ1-6; 7 bases agree with TRBD1. The CDR3 contains 16 residues. Germline values: CDR1 MNHEY, CDR2 SVGAGI. Germline trimming cut 2 bases from V and 6 bases from J; bases unmatched to any gene: 7. CDR3 in amino acids: CASSYGTDRTNSPLHF. The CDR3 DNA is TGTGCCAGCAGTTACGGGACAGATAGAACTAATTCACCCCTCCACTTT.

This clone was seen only once. This chain joins TRBV7-9 and TRBJ2-1, with D possibly called TRBD1 or TRBD2 (6 bases each). The CDR3 sequence is 14 residues long. The V gene lost 0 bases and the J gene lost 6 bases, with 9 bases spanning the gap. CDR1 is SEHNR and CDR2 is FQNEAQ in the germline V gene (reference sequence). CDR3 loop: CASSLAGGGNEQFF. The DNA for the CDR3 is TGTGCCAGCAGCTTAGCTGGAGGGGGCAATGAGCAGTTCTTC. The full variable domain, rest sourced from reference TRBV7-9 and TRBJ2-1, is DTGVSQNPRHKITKRGQNVTFRCDPISEHNRLYWYRQTLGQGPEFLTYFQNEAQLEKSRLLSDRFSAERPKGSFSTLEIQRTEQGDSAMYLCASSLAGGGNEQFFGPGTRLTVL.

This rearrangement joins TRBV24-1 to TRBJ2-1; 8 nucleotides match TRBD2. The germline V gene encodes CDR1 KGHDR and CDR2 SFDVKD. The V segment lost 4 bases and the J segment 1 base; nucleotides outside the gene matches: 17. The CDR3 runs 20 residues. The CDR3 loop reads CATSETGTRRVGVSYNEQFF. CDR3 bases: TGTGCCACCAGTGAGACCGGGACTAGGAGGGTAGGGGTTTCCTACAATGAGCAGTTCTTC.

The chain recombines TRBV9 with TRBJ1-1; tentatively, D is TRBD1 (5 bases). Trimming shortened V by 2 bases and J by 4 bases, and 9 bases separated the two germline ends. The CDR3 is made up of 13 amino acids. CDR1 is SGDLS, CDR2 YYNGEE, per germline. The CDR3 bases are TGTGCCAGCAGCGTCGACGGGGCCACTGAAGCTTTCTTT. Residues: CASSVDGATEAFF. Together with reference TRBV9 and TRBJ1-1, the CDR3 gives the full variable domain: DSGVTQTPKHLITATGQRVTLRCSPRSGDLSVYWYQQSLDQGLQFLIQYYNGEERAKGNILERFSAQQFPDLHSELNLSSLELGDSALYFCASSVDGATEAFFGQGTRLTVV.

This chain links TRBV9 with TRBJ1-1, with TRBD1 as a possible D gene (6 bases). With 3 bases removed from V and 6 bases from J, the gap between germline ends came to 21 bases. CDR1 is SGDLS and CDR2 is YYNGEE in the germline V gene. This CDR3 is 16 amino acids long. The chain's CDR3 is CASSAQGKGLFSEAFF. The CDR3, as DNA: TGTGCCAGCAGCGCACAGGGTAAGGGGCTCTTCTCTGAAGCTTTCTTT.

The chain carries TRBV6-5 and TRBJ1-1; a possible D gene is TRBD1 (6 bases). CDR3 length: 15 residues. The germline gives CDR1 MNHEY, CDR2 SVGAGI. Trimming removed 1 base at V and 0 bases at J, with 9 bases between. The CDR3 DNA follows: TGTGCCAGCAGTTACTACGGACAGCTGAACACTGAAGCTTTCTTT. Its protein product is CASSYYGQLNTEAFF.

This chain uses TRBV27 with TRBJ1-2; D is uncertain. Germline V gives CDR1 MNHEY, CDR2 SMNVEV (reference sequence). The CDR3 is 14 residues long. The ends were cut back, 3 bases at V and 5 bases at J, with 13 bases in the middle. For the CDR3, the DNA is TGTGCCAGCAGTTTCTCATGGGGATCATATGGCTACACCTTC. This translates into CASSFSWGSYGYTF.

This clone was recorded once. V is TRBV5-5 and J is TRBJ1-2, with D unclear. The length of the CDR3 is 15 residues. Trimming left V 2 bases short and J 8 bases short, with 19 bases between. CDR1 is SGHKS, CDR2 YYEKEE, per germline (reference sequence). The DNA for the CDR3 is TGTGCCAGCAGCTTTCCGGGTACCCCGGGGTCGGGCTACACCTTC. It specifies CASSFPGTPGSGYTF. Full variable domain (outside the CDR3, taken from reference TRBV5-5 and TRBJ1-2): DAGVTQSPTHLIKTRGQQVTLRCSPISGHKSVSWYQQVLGQGPQFIFQYYEKEERGRGNFPDRFSARQFPNYSSELNVNALLLGDSALYLCASSFPGTPGSGYTFGSGTRLTVV.

The J gene is TRBJ1-4, the V gene TRBV25-1, with D possibly being TRBD1 (6 bases). The ends were cut back, 6 bases at V and 7 bases at J, with 15 bases in the middle. The germline CDR1 and CDR2 sequences are MGHDK and SYGVNS. The CDR3 runs 14 residues. The CDR3 here is CASSSGTYSEKLFF. DNA of the CDR3: TGTGCCAGCAGCTCCGGGACATATTCTGAAAAACTGTTTTTT. The whole variable domain, filled in from reference TRBV25-1 and TRBJ1-4, reads EADIYQTPRYLVIGTGKKITLECSQTMGHDKMYWYQQDPGMELHLIHYSYGVNSTEKGDLSSESTVSRIRTEHFPLTLESARPSHTSQYLCASSSGTYSEKLFFGSGTQLSVL.

Turning to this clone: Distinct nucleotide sequences in the sample also encode this CDR3. The DNA of the CDR3 is TGTGCCAGCAGTTACTCCCACGGGCCCTATGGCTACACCTTC. It is translated as CASSYSHGPYGYTF. The chain has TRBV6-5 and TRBJ1-2; D not resolved. Trimming took off 0 bases at V and 4 bases at J, with 9 bases between the two ends. CDR3 size: 14 residues. Germline V gene sequence: CDR1 MNHEY, CDR2 SVGAGI.